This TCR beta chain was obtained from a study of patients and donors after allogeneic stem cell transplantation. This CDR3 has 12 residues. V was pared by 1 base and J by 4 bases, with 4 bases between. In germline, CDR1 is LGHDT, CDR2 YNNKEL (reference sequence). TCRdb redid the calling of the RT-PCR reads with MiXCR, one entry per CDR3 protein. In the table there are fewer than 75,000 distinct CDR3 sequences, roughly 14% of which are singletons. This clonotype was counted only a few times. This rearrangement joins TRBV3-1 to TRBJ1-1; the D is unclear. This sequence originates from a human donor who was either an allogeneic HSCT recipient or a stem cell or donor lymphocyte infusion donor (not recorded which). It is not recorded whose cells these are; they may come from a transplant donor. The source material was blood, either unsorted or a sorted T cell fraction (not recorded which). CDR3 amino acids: CASSQGITEAFF. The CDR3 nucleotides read TGTGCCAGCAGCCAAGGGATCACTGAAGCTTTCTTT. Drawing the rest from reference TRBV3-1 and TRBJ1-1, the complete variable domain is DTAVSQTPKYLVTQMGNDKSIKCEQNLGHDTMYWYKQDSKKFLKIMFSYNNKELIINETVPNRFSPKSPDKAHLNLHINSLELGDSAVYFCASSQGITEAFFGQGTRLTVV.